The 14 T cell receptor beta chains presented below share a single source sample, sequenced in a study of cytomegalovirus exposure and HLA in healthy donors (dated 2017 in TCRdb). Library preparation was by the immunoSEQ multiplex PCR assay. For the multiplex PCR, a mixture combining 60 forward primers for TCR Vbeta segments and 13 reverse primers for TCR Jbeta segments was used. As stored in TCRdb, this immuneACCESS dataset retains in-frame rearrangements with V and J assigned. A fraction of the clones does not appear; measured against another copy, unresolved V genes explain less than half of the discrepancy, and the remainder lacks a known reason. The sample's table lists a count of tens of thousands of clones. The ten largest clones add up to roughly 6% of the sample. The sequenced sample was PBMCs. The receptors stem from a man between 25 and 39 years old in good health and CMV-seronegative.

The chain recombines TRBV9 with TRBJ2-2, with D uncertain. Trimming stripped 7 bases from V and 6 bases from J, with 7 bases between. Germline lookup yields CDR1 SGDLS and CDR2 YYNGEE. The CDR3 runs 11 residues. CDR3 in DNA: TGTGCCAGCTCGATAGCCGGGGAGCTGTTTTTT. Its protein product is CASSIAGELFF.

The chain uses TRBV9 and TRBJ2-7, with TRBD1 matching over 9 bases. The germline V gene encodes CDR1 SGDLS and CDR2 YYNGEE. CDR3 length: 15 amino acids. Trimming took 0 bases from V and 12 from J; bases not matched to a gene: 13. CDR3 loop: CASSVEVGDRAGLYF. DNA for the CDR3: TGTGCCAGCAGCGTAGAAGTCGGGGACAGGGCAGGACTGTACTTC.

The chain carries TRBV6-5 and TRBJ2-2, with TRBD2 matching over 10 bases. Trimming removed 4 bases from V and 1 base from J; junction bases left unmatched: 0. CDR1 is MNHEY, CDR2 SVGAGI, per germline. This CDR3 has 15 amino acids. The CDR3 DNA reads as TGTGCCAGCAGTTGGACTAGCGGGAACACCGGGGAGCTGTTTTTT. Protein: CASSWTSGNTGELFF.

The chain recombines TRBV5-4 with TRBJ2-1, with 9 positions matching TRBD1. J lost 5 bases, V lost 4 bases, and 7 bases had no gene match. The V gene's germline CDR1 is SGHNT and CDR2 YYREEE (reference sequence). The CDR3 has 15 amino acids. The CDR3 region is CASSADRGSDNEQFF. The CDR3 DNA is TGTGCCAGCAGCGCGGACAGGGGAAGTGACAATGAGCAGTTCTTC.

The chain combines TRBV2 with TRBJ2-4, with D unclear. V was cut by 2 bases and J by 6 bases, with 11 bases left in between. Germline lookup yields CDR1 SNHLY and CDR2 FYNNEI. The CDR3 sequence is 14 residues long. CDR3 region: CASSEFTPPNIQYF. The CDR3 DNA is TGTGCCAGCAGTGAATTCACACCCCCAAACATTCAGTACTTC.

The chain uses TRBV25-1 and TRBJ1-1; the D gene is possibly TRBD1 (5 bases). The V gene's germline CDR1 is MGHDK and CDR2 SYGVNS. Trimming stripped 5 bases from V and 5 bases from J, with 15 bases between. The CDR3 length is 14 residues. Here the CDR3 reads CASSLGGEATEAFF. In nucleotides, the CDR3 is TGTGCCAGCAGTTTAGGAGGGGAGGCGACTGAAGCTTTCTTT.

V gene TRBV27 combines with J gene TRBJ2-7, with D possibly being TRBD1 (6 bases). Germline-derived CDR1 and CDR2 are MNHEY and SMNVEV (reference sequence). The CDR3 totals 16 residues. V dropped 3 bases and J dropped 2 bases, with 17 bases sitting between them. Written as DNA, the CDR3 is TGTGCCAGCAGTTTCCAGGGGCCCGAACTCGCCTACGAGCAGTACTTC. Protein: CASSFQGPELAYEQYF.

The chain employs TRBV5-6 and TRBJ1-1, with a tentative D call TRBD1 (6 bases). Germline values: CDR1 SGHDT, CDR2 YYEEEE. V gave up 4 bases and J gave up 5 bases, with 9 bases separating them. The CDR3 consists of 12 residues. The DNA of the CDR3 is TGTGCCAGCAGCCCAGGGGCTACTGAAGCTTTCTTT. Translating it yields CASSPGATEAFF.

The chain joins TRBV7-3 to TRBJ1-3, with D tentatively TRBD1 (6 bases). CDR1 and CDR2 from the germline V gene are SGHTA and FQGTGA. Trimming removed 5 bases at V and 4 bases at J, with 9 bases between. The CDR3 consists of 13 residues. Here the CDR3 reads CASSGGRGNTIYF. For the CDR3, the DNA is TGTGCCAGCAGCGGGGGCCGCGGAAACACCATATATTTT.

The chain combines TRBV6-6 with TRBJ1-5; tentative D call: TRBD1 (5 bases). Per the germline V gene, CDR1 is MNHNY and CDR2 is SVGAGI (reference sequence). Between the trimmed V and J ends, which lost 2 bases and 3 bases, there was a span of 11 bases. The CDR3 runs 15 residues. The CDR3 here is CASSYRAGLNQPQHF. In nucleotides, the CDR3 is TGTGCCAGCAGTTACAGGGCAGGGCTCAATCAGCCCCAGCATTTT.

This sequence joins TRBV29-1 and TRBJ2-5; 7 positions match TRBD2. The germline CDR1 and CDR2 sequences are SQVTM and ANQGSEA. CDR3 length equals 14 residues. Germline trimming cut 6 bases from V and 4 bases from J; bases unmatched to any gene: 11. CDR3 region: CSVTGGGLGETQYF. The CDR3 DNA sequence: TGCAGCGTCACTGGCGGGGGACTTGGAGAGACCCAGTACTTC.

The chain joins TRBV27 to TRBJ2-3, with D possibly TRBD2 on 6 matching bases. V lost 5 bases, J lost 6 bases, and 15 bases lay in between. The CDR3 totals 14 residues. CDR1 is MNHEY and CDR2 is SMNVEV in the germline V gene (reference sequence). This chain's CDR3 is CASSLRLVTDTQYF. The CDR3 bases are TGTGCCAGCAGTCTCAGACTAGTCACCGATACGCAGTATTTT.

This CDR3 reads CASTRDSMNTEAFF. The CDR3 nucleotides read TGTGCCAGCACCCGGGACAGTATGAACACTGAAGCTTTCTTT. The rearrangement links TRBV19 to TRBJ1-1; 7 bases agree with TRBD1. The CDR3 extends over 14 amino acids. J gave up 0 bases and V 9 bases, and 7 bases lay outside the gene matches. The germline V gene encodes CDR1 LNHDA and CDR2 SQIVND (reference sequence).

This chain's CDR3 is CASRPGISSYEQYF. Written as DNA, the CDR3 is TGTGCCAGCAGGCCCGGGATCAGCTCCTACGAGCAGTACTTC. This rearrangement joins TRBV5-4 to TRBJ2-7; tentatively, D is TRBD2 (5 bases). The CDR3 has 14 residues. The germline gives CDR1 SGHNT, CDR2 YYREEE (reference sequence). With 5 bases removed from V and 0 bases from J, the gap between germline ends came to 12 bases.